Detailed here is one T cell receptor beta chain. Its antigen remains unidentified. The germline gives CDR1 SGHTA, CDR2 FQGTGA. Trimming took off 5 bases at V and 0 bases at J, with 18 bases between the two ends. The CDR3 extends over 17 amino acids. Use of 60 Vbeta and 13 Jbeta primers characterized the PCR. TCRdb's copy holds only in-frame clones and misses some; the assay was immunoSEQ multiplex PCR. The top ten clones hold 2% to 3% of a sample with 160,000 or so clones, 75% of them seen once. This entry belongs to a study of cytomegalovirus exposure and HLA in healthy donors. Study results and limitations: Most TCR beta V segments were productive about 90% or about 30% of the time in an earlier analysis. Trimming of TCR beta V- and J-genes showed a link, identified in a later analysis, to a missense DCLRE1C variant.

The source material was PBMCs. The clonotype was recovered from a female donor in good health and CMV-seronegative. This chain joins TRBV7-3 and TRBJ2-3, with D tentatively TRBD1 (5 bases). Written as DNA, the CDR3 is TGTGCCAGCAGCCCAAGGACGGGCCCAGGGAGCACAGATACGCAGTATTTT. This sequence encodes CASSPRTGPGSTDTQYF.